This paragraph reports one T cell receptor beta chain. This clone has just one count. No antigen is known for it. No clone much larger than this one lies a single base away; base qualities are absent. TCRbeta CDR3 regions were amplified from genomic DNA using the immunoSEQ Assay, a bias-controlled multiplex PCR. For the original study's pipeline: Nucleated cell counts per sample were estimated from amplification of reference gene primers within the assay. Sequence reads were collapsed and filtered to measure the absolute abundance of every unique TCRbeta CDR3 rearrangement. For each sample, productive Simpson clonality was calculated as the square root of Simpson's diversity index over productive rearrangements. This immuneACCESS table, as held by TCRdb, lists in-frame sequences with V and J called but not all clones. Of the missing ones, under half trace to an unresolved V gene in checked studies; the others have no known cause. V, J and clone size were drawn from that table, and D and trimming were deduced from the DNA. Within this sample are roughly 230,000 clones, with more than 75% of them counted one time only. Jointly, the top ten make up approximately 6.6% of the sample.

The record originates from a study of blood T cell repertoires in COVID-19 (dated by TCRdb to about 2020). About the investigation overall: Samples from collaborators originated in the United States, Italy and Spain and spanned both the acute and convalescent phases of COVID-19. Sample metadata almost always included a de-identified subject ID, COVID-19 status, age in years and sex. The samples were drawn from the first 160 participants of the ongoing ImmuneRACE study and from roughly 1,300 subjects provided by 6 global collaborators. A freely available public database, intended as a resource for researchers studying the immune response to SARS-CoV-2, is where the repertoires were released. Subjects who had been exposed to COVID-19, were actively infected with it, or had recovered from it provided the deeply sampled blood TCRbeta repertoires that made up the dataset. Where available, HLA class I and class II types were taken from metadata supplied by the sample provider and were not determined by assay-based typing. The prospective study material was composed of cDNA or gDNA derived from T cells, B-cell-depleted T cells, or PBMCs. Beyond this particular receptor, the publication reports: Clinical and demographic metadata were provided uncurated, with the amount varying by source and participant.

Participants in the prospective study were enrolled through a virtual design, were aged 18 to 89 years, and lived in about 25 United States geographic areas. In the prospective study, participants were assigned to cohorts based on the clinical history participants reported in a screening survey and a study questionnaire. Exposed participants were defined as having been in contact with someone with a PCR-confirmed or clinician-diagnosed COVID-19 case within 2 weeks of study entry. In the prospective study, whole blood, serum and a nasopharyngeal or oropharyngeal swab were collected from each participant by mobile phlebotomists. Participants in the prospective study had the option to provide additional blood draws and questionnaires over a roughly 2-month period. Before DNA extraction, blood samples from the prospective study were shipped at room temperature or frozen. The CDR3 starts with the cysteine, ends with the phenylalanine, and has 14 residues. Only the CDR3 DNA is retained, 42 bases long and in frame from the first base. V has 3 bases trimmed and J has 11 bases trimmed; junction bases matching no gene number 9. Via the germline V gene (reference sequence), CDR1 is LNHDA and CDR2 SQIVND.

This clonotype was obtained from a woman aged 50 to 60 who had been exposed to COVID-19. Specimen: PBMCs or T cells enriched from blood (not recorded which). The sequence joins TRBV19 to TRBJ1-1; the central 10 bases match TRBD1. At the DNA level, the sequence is TGTGCCAGTAGTATTACCGGGACAGGGGTCGTCGCTTTCTTT. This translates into CASSITGTGVVAFF.